The rows below give T cell receptor beta chains drawn from one sample of a study of PD-L1 blockade in urothelial cancer. Sequenced by immunoSEQ multiplex PCR; TCRdb stores in-frame clones only, minus some. The repertoire holds under 35,000 clones, 87% seen once, with roughly 3.5% in the top ten. The sample here was PBMCs, taken around atezolizumab (anti-PD-L1) treatment. The receptors stem from a man over 45 with urothelial cancer. Both conserved end residues are part of each CDR3. The D gene is left open where the match is weak. Rows give clone size only sometimes, using once, few, many, or a class for an expanded clone.

d_gene,j_gene,v_gene,abundance,CDR3nt,CDR3aa
TRBD1,TRBJ2-3,TRBV4-3,-,TGCGCCAGCAGCCAAGATCCCCGACAGGGGGCGGCGGATACGCAGTATTTT,CASSQDPRQGAADTQYF
-,TRBJ2-5,TRBV7-7,-,TGTGCCAGCAGTGAACAGGGAAATGGGGAGACCCAGTACTTC,CASSEQGNGETQYF
-,TRBJ2-2,TRBV2,-,TGTGCCAGCAGTAAGTACAGGGACACCGGGGAGCTGTTTTTT,CASSKYRDTGELFF
-,TRBJ2-7,TRBV7-2,-,TGTGCCAGCAGCTTAACAAGGGGGAGCTCCTACGAGCAGTACTTC,CASSLTRGSSYEQYF
TRBD1,TRBJ2-5,TRBV5-1,-,TGCGCCAGCAGCTTGGTGGGGACAGGGGGGGAGACCCAGTACTTC,CASSLVGTGGETQYF
TRBD1,TRBJ2-2,TRBV29-1,-,TGCAGCGTTGATGCCGGGACAGGCACCGGGGAGCTGTTTTTT,CSVDAGTGTGELFF
TRBD2,TRBJ2-7,TRBV7-9,once,TGTGCCAGCAGCTTAGTTAGCGGGAGTAGAAACGAGCAGTACTTC,CASSLVSGSRNEQYF
TRBD1,TRBJ2-3,TRBV15,-,TGTGCCACCAGCAGAGATTTACAAATGGCCGCAGGGGGTGGGGATACGCAGTATTTT,CATSRDLQMAAGGGDTQYF
TRBD2,TRBJ2-1,TRBV9,-,TGTGCCAGCAGCGTAGTGGCTAGCGGGGGGGCAAGCTCCTACAATGAGCAGTTCTTC,CASSVVASGGASSYNEQFF
-,TRBJ2-1,TRBV4-3,-,TGCGCCAGCTCTAGCTCGGGGAACAATGAGCAGTTCTTC,CASSSSGNNEQFF
-,TRBJ2-3,TRBV5-6,-,TGTGCCAGCAGCTTGGGACAAACTAGCACAGATACGCAGTATTTT,CASSLGQTSTDTQYF
-,TRBJ1-2,TRBV12-2,-,TGTGCAAGTCGCTCCGCAGGGGCGCAGAGTGGCTACACCTTC,CASRSAGAQSGYTF
TRBD2,TRBJ2-7,TRBV27,-,TGTGCCAGCAGTTTCGGGGGGGCGCGGGAGCAGTACTTC,CASSFGGAREQYF
-,TRBJ2-5,TRBV9,-,TGTGCCAGCAGCGGGACAGCTCAAGAGACCCAGTACTTC,CASSGTAQETQYF
TRBD2,TRBJ2-1,TRBV19,-,TGTGCCAGTAGTATAGTTTCTCCGGGACTAGCGGCCTTGAGCTCCTACAATGAGCAGTTCTTC,CASSIVSPGLAALSSYNEQFF
-,TRBJ1-4,TRBV15,-,TGTGCCGTCGAGGGTTTCGATGAAAAACTGTTTTTT,CAVEGFDEKLFF
-,TRBJ2-3,TRBV7-8,-,TGTGCCAGCAGCTTAGGGAGGAGAGATACGCAGTATTTT,CASSLGRRDTQYF
TRBD2,TRBJ2-5,TRBV9,-,TGTGCCAGCAGCGTAGGCGGGGGGTCCGGGGAGACCCAGTACTTC,CASSVGGGSGETQYF
-,TRBJ2-5,TRBV19,-,TGTGCCAGTAGTAAAGCCGGGACACCGTACCAAGAGACCCAGTACTTC,CASSKAGTPYQETQYF
-,TRBJ2-2,TRBV5-1,-,TGCGCCAGCAGCCCCTCTAACACCGGGGAGCTGTTTTTT,CASSPSNTGELFF
-,TRBJ1-1,TRBV30,few,TGTGCCTGGAGTGTGCAGGGGTTTACTGAAGCTTTCTTT,CAWSVQGFTEAFF
TRBD1,TRBJ2-3,TRBV5-1,-,TGCGCCAGCAGATCGACAGGGGGTTCCACAGATACGCAGTATTTT,CASRSTGGSTDTQYF
-,TRBJ1-2,TRBV14,once,TGTGCCAGCAGCCCCCTGACAGTTCCCTATGGCTACACCTTC,CASSPLTVPYGYTF
-,TRBJ1-1,TRBV6-5,-,TGTGCCAGCAGTTACTCGATAGGTGGCGGTGGAGCTTTCTTT,CASSYSIGGGGAFF
TRBD2,TRBJ2-5,TRBV11-2,-,TGTGCCAGCAGCTTGGTACTAGCGACCGGCCAAGAGACCCAGTACTTC,CASSLVLATGQETQYF
TRBD1,TRBJ1-2,TRBV10-2,-,TGCGCCAGCACCTCGACAGGGGTGGGAAATGGCTACACCTTC,CASTSTGVGNGYTF
TRBD2,TRBJ2-7,TRBV15,-,TGTGCCACCAGCACGACTAGCGGGGGAAGTGAGCAGTACTTC,CATSTTSGGSEQYF
TRBD2,TRBJ2-3,TRBV4-3,-,TGCGCCAGCAGCCAAGAGCCACGGGGGAGGGGCGCAGATACGCAGTATTTT,CASSQEPRGRGADTQYF
-,TRBJ1-2,TRBV6-5,-,TGTGCCAGCAGTTACGGCCCGGGGAACTATGGCTACACCTTC,CASSYGPGNYGYTF
TRBD1,TRBJ1-2,TRBV5-6,-,TGTGCCAGCAGCGGGACAGGGGACTACACCTTC,CASSGTGDYTF
TRBD2,TRBJ2-3,TRBV30,once,TGTGCCTGGAGTGCCGGACTAGCGGGGTTTAGCACAGATACGCAGTATTTT,CAWSAGLAGFSTDTQYF
-,TRBJ1-5,TRBV5-4,-,TGTGCCAGCAGCTTGGAAGGAGCGGGGGCGCGCAATCAGCCCCAGCATTTT,CASSLEGAGARNQPQHF
-,TRBJ2-2,TRBV19,-,TGTGCCAGTAGCCTAGGAGGGAGTAACACCGGGGAGCTGTTTTTT,CASSLGGSNTGELFF
TRBD2,TRBJ2-7,TRBV7-2,once,TGTGCCAGCAGCTTTGAGGGACTAGCGAAACCCTACGAGCAGTACTTC,CASSFEGLAKPYEQYF
-,TRBJ2-2,TRBV7-2,-,TGTGCCAGCAGCTTGGGGGGCACCGGGGAGCTGTTTTTT,CASSLGGTGELFF
-,TRBJ1-1,TRBV27,-,TGTGCCAGCAGTTCGCTCCCTCCCCCTACGAACACTGAAGCTTTCTTT,CASSSLPPPTNTEAFF
TRBD1,TRBJ1-2,TRBV10-3,-,TGTGCCATCGGTCCGGGACAGACGGAGCTGGGGTATGGCTACACCTTC,CAIGPGQTELGYGYTF
-,TRBJ1-1,TRBV28,few,TGTGCCAGCAGTCCAGGGGCCCTGAACACTGAAGCTTTCTTT,CASSPGALNTEAFF
-,TRBJ2-7,TRBV29-1,few,TGCAGCGTTCAACAAAAACCCTACGAGCAGTACTTC,CSVQQKPYEQYF
TRBD2,TRBJ2-2,TRBV19,few,TGTGCCAGTAGTGTGGCTAGCGGGAGTGGAACCGGGGAGCTGTTTTTT,CASSVASGSGTGELFF
TRBD1,TRBJ2-7,TRBV6-5,-,TGTGCCAGCAGTCGGGACAGCTACGAGCAGTACTTC,CASSRDSYEQYF
TRBD2,TRBJ2-3,TRBV11-3,-,TGTGCCAGCAGCCGAGGGCTGGGACTAGCAAACACAGATACGCAGTATTTT,CASSRGLGLANTDTQYF
-,TRBJ1-1,TRBV20-1,few,TGCAGTGCTACAGACGGTACTGAAGCTTTCTTT,CSATDGTEAFF
TRBD1,TRBJ1-2,TRBV9,-,TGTGCCAGCAGCGTAGGGCAGGGGGTTCGTGGCTACACCTTC,CASSVGQGVRGYTF
TRBD2,TRBJ2-1,TRBV5-1,-,TGCGCCAGCAGCTCGGCCTTTGGCGGGGGGATCTACAATGAGCAGTTCTTC,CASSSAFGGGIYNEQFF
-,TRBJ1-4,TRBV15,-,TGTGCCACCAGCAGAGATCTAAACGCCTACGAAAAACTGTTTTTT,CATSRDLNAYEKLFF
TRBD2,TRBJ2-1,TRBV6-5,-,TGTGCCAGTCAGACTAGCTACTACAATGAGCAGTTCTTC,CASQTSYYNEQFF
TRBD1,TRBJ2-7,TRBV6-6,-,TGTGCCAGCAATCTTGATATTGGGACAGGGGGTTCGGAGCAGTACTTC,CASNLDIGTGGSEQYF
TRBD2,TRBJ2-5,TRBV6-1,-,TGTGCCAGCAGTGAACTTGCGGGGGGGAGCCAAGAGACCCAGTACTTC,CASSELAGGSQETQYF
-,TRBJ1-2,TRBV6-5,once,TGTGCCAGCAGTTACTCGCGGAAAGTGGACTATGGCTACACCTTC,CASSYSRKVDYGYTF
-,TRBJ2-7,TRBV5-1,-,TGCGCCAGCAGCTTGGCCATGGGTTCGGGTGCCTACGAGCAGTACTTC,CASSLAMGSGAYEQYF
-,TRBJ1-4,TRBV10-3,-,TGTGCCATCAGCGGGGTACCTAATGAAAAACTGTTTTTT,CAISGVPNEKLFF
TRBD2,TRBJ2-7,TRBV11-2,few,TGTGCCAGCAGCTTAGATCTAGCGGAACACTACGAGCAGTACTTC,CASSLDLAEHYEQYF
-,TRBJ1-3,TRBV2,-,TGTGCCAGCAGCCAAAGCATCTCTGGAAACACCATATATTTT,CASSQSISGNTIYF
-,TRBJ2-1,TRBV9,-,TGTGCCAGCAGCGCGGAGGGGAGCTCCTACAATGAGCAGTTCTTC,CASSAEGSSYNEQFF